A selection of T cell receptor beta chains follows, all from one sample in a study of cytomegalovirus exposure and HLA in healthy donors. Using immunoSEQ multiplex PCR, the repertoire was profiled, and TCRdb retains in-frame clones only, with some absent. The data hold 85,000 to 100,000 clones, with around 82% observed a single time. The material sequenced was PBMCs. The origin of the receptors is a woman aged 55-70 years in good health and CMV-seronegative. Both conserved end residues are part of each CDR3. Fields, in order: V gene, clone size, D gene, J gene, CDR3 DNA, CDR3 protein. A D gene is named only where the DNA matches it firmly. Only part of the rows carry a size: once, few, many, or a class if the clone is expanded.

TRBV29-1,-,TRBD2,TRBJ2-5,TGCAGCGTCGCAACTAGCGCCCCGGGGGTGGAGACCCAGTACTTC,CSVATSAPGVETQYF
TRBV5-6,-,-,TRBJ2-7,TGTGCCAGCAGCTCCCACAGGAAAGCCCGGCCCTACGAGCAGTACTTC,CASSSHRKARPYEQYF
TRBV5-6,-,TRBD1,TRBJ2-7,TGTGCCAGCAGCTTGACAGGGGGCTTCCACGAGCAGTACTTC,CASSLTGGFHEQYF
TRBV7-9,-,-,TRBJ1-6,TGTGCCAGCGGACTGGAGAATTCACCCCTCCACTTT,CASGLENSPLHF
TRBV27,few,-,TRBJ2-6,TGTGCCAGCAGTGAGCGACCCGGCAGGGGCCGCTCTGGGGCCAACGTCCTGACTTTC,CASSERPGRGRSGANVLTF
TRBV19,few,-,TRBJ1-2,TGTGCCAGTAGCTTAGATCCTGACAGAGGGGGTAACTATGGCTACACCTTC,CASSLDPDRGGNYGYTF
TRBV4-3,-,-,TRBJ1-4,TGCGCCAGCAGCCAAGAGTATGCAACTAATGAAAAACTGTTTTTT,CASSQEYATNEKLFF
TRBV5-1,-,TRBD2,TRBJ2-1,TGCGCCAGCAGCCCGGGACTAGCGGTAGATGAGCAGTTCTTC,CASSPGLAVDEQFF
TRBV27,-,TRBD2,TRBJ2-5,TGTGCCAGCAGCCTGCTGCCCAGCGGGAGCAAAGAGACCCAGTACTTC,CASSLLPSGSKETQYF
TRBV9,-,TRBD2,TRBJ2-5,TGTGCCAGCAGCAGGGGACTAGCGGGGCAAGAGACCCAGTACTTC,CASSRGLAGQETQYF
TRBV5-1,few,TRBD2,TRBJ2-3,TGCGCCAGCAGCTCGACTAGCGCTAGCACAGATACGCAGTATTTT,CASSSTSASTDTQYF
TRBV5-1,-,TRBD1,TRBJ2-1,TGCGCCAGCAGCTTAACCGGGACAGGGGTGCCCAGGAGCTACAATGAGCAGTTCTTC,CASSLTGTGVPRSYNEQFF
TRBV5-6,-,TRBD2,TRBJ2-7,TGTGCCAGCAGCTTGGCCACGGGGGGCGAGCAGTACTTC,CASSLATGGEQYF
TRBV21-1,-,-,TRBJ2-7,TGTGCCAGCAGCTCGCGGACAGGGATCCTCGAGCAGTACTTC,CASSSRTGILEQYF
TRBV11-2,-,TRBD1,TRBJ1-1,TGTGCCAGCAGCTATTTCACAGGGGTTGGGGGCACTGAAGCTTTCTTT,CASSYFTGVGGTEAFF
TRBV6-6,-,TRBD1,TRBJ2-3,TGTGCCAGCAGTTACTCGGGACAGGGGACAGATACGCAGTATTTT,CASSYSGQGTDTQYF
TRBV9,-,-,TRBJ1-2,TGTGCCAGCAGCGTAGACCGGGGGGGCTACACCTTC,CASSVDRGGYTF
TRBV9,once,-,TRBJ2-1,TGTGCCAGCAGCGTAGGAGGATCCTACAATGAGCAGTTCTTC,CASSVGGSYNEQFF
TRBV7-9,-,TRBD1,TRBJ1-2,TGTGCCAGCAGCTTAGCCGACAGGGCCTTGAACTATGGCTACACCTTC,CASSLADRALNYGYTF
TRBV7-9,-,TRBD1,TRBJ1-4,TGTGCCAGCAGCCGTCGGGGGACAGGGGATGAAAAACTGTTTTTT,CASSRRGTGDEKLFF
TRBV6-5,-,-,TRBJ2-1,TGTGCCAGCAGTGGGGACTTGAGCTCCTACAATGAGCAGTTCTTC,CASSGDLSSYNEQFF
TRBV2,few,TRBD1,TRBJ1-5,TGTGCCAGCAGTGCGGACAGGGCATATAGCAATCAGCCCCAGCATTTT,CASSADRAYSNQPQHF
TRBV28,few,-,TRBJ1-5,TGTGCCAGCAGTCCAGGTAATCAGCCCCAGCATTTT,CASSPGNQPQHF
TRBV2,-,-,TRBJ2-1,TGTGCCAGCAGTGATACAGGGCTGGCTGAGCAGTTCTTC,CASSDTGLAEQFF
TRBV4-1,-,TRBD2,TRBJ2-3,TGCGCCAGCAGCCAAGAGGGCAGCGGGGGCACAGATACGCAGTATTTT,CASSQEGSGGTDTQYF
TRBV5-1,-,TRBD1,TRBJ2-1,TGCGCCAGCAGCAGCGACAGGGGGGGCTCCTACAATGAGCAGTTCTTC,CASSSDRGGSYNEQFF
TRBV7-8,-,-,TRBJ2-5,TGTGCCAGCAGCTTTAGACTCGAGGGTGAGACCCAGTACTTC,CASSFRLEGETQYF
TRBV4-3,-,-,TRBJ2-5,TGCGCCAGCAGCCAAGATCTTCGCACAGGGAGGAGCGGGACTCGTGGGGGGTTAGGGGACTTC,CASSQDLRTGRSGTRGGLGDF
TRBV4-1,-,TRBD1,TRBJ1-1,TGCGCCAGCAGCTTCCCGGACAGGGGCTTAGGGGAAACTGAAGCTTTCTTT,CASSFPDRGLGETEAFF
TRBV6-1,-,TRBD1,TRBJ1-5,TGTGCCAGCATTGGACAGGGGTATCAGCCCCAGCATTTT,CASIGQGYQPQHF
TRBV2,-,TRBD1,TRBJ2-3,TGTGCCAGCAGGATGACAGGGGGCTCGCAGTATTTT,CASRMTGGSQYF
TRBV9,-,TRBD1,TRBJ1-2,TGTGCCAGCAGCGGAGGGACAGATTTCTATGGCTACACCTTC,CASSGGTDFYGYTF
TRBV7-2,-,TRBD1,TRBJ1-1,TGTGCCAGCAGCTTAGGGACAGGGAACACTGAAGCTTTCTTT,CASSLGTGNTEAFF
TRBV6-5,-,TRBD1,TRBJ2-7,TGTGCCAGCAGTTACTCGGGGACAGGATACGAGCAGTACTTC,CASSYSGTGYEQYF
TRBV10-3,-,-,TRBJ2-7,TGTGCCATCAGTGAACCTATTCTAACCTACGAGCAGTACTTC,CAISEPILTYEQYF
TRBV6-5,once,-,TRBJ2-7,TGTGCCAGCAGTCGCCAGGGGGGTTCCTACGAGCAGTACTTC,CASSRQGGSYEQYF